Listed below are T cell receptor beta chains from one sample, sequenced in a study of CD8+CD57+ T cells in acquired aplastic anemia. Each CDR3 protein is one row after TCRdb ran MiXCR on the reads. The table has 110,000 or so distinct CDR3 sequences, under 60% seen once. The material sequenced was sorted CD4+, CD8+, or CD8+CD57+ T cells (not recorded which) from PBMCs. All receptors come from a human donor with aplastic anemia. Both conserved end residues are part of each CDR3. A D gene is named only where the DNA matches it firmly. Where a row states a size, it is once, few, many or the class of an expanded clone; other rows omit it.

j_gene: TRBJ2-3
abundance: few
v_gene: TRBV4-1
d_gene: -
CDR3nt: TGCGCCAGCAGCCAAGGGGACGACACAGATACGCAGTATTTT
CDR3aa: CASSQGDDTDTQYF

j_gene: TRBJ2-3
abundance: once
v_gene: TRBV25-1
d_gene: -
CDR3nt: TGTGCCAGCAGCGACCTAGGGACCTCAGATACGCAGTATTTT
CDR3aa: CASSDLGTSDTQYF

j_gene: TRBJ1-6
abundance: -
v_gene: TRBV25-1
d_gene: -
CDR3nt: TGTGCCAGCAGTGACTCTGCAAAGCATTCACCCCTCCACTTT
CDR3aa: CASSDSAKHSPLHF

j_gene: TRBJ2-7
abundance: once
v_gene: TRBV5-1
d_gene: TRBD2
CDR3nt: TGCGCCAGCAGCTTGGCTATGGTTAGCGGGAGAATCAGGTCCTACGAGCAGTACTTC
CDR3aa: CASSLAMVSGRIRSYEQYF

j_gene: TRBJ2-3
abundance: many
v_gene: TRBV7-8
d_gene: TRBD2
CDR3nt: TGTGCCAGCAGCTCACAGCGGGGGGGCCCGACAGATACGCAGTATTTT
CDR3aa: CASSSQRGGPTDTQYF

j_gene: TRBJ2-1
abundance: -
v_gene: TRBV7-8
d_gene: -
CDR3nt: TGTGCCAGCAGCGCACACCTGAACAATGAGCAGTTCTTC
CDR3aa: CASSAHLNNEQFF

j_gene: TRBJ2-5
abundance: -
v_gene: TRBV5-5
d_gene: -
CDR3nt: TGTGCCAGCAGCTTCGGACCGATAAACCAAGAGACCCAGTACTTC
CDR3aa: CASSFGPINQETQYF

j_gene: TRBJ2-1
abundance: -
v_gene: TRBV4-2
d_gene: TRBD2
CDR3nt: TGTGCCAGCAGCCAAGATCCGGCTAGCGGGACCTACAATGAGCAGTTCTTC
CDR3aa: CASSQDPASGTYNEQFF

j_gene: TRBJ2-7
abundance: -
v_gene: TRBV5-1
d_gene: -
CDR3nt: TGCGCCAGCAGCTTGGCGGCAGTCGACTACGAGCAGTACTTC
CDR3aa: CASSLAAVDYEQYF

j_gene: TRBJ2-7
abundance: -
v_gene: TRBV5-1
d_gene: TRBD1
CDR3nt: TGCGCCAGCAGCTTGGAACAGGGGGCTCCAGATGAGCAGTACTTC
CDR3aa: CASSLEQGAPDEQYF

j_gene: TRBJ1-1
abundance: -
v_gene: TRBV29-1
d_gene: -
CDR3nt: TGCAGCGGATCAGCCGGGACCGCCGTGAACACTGAAGCTTTCTTT
CDR3aa: CSGSAGTAVNTEAFF

j_gene: TRBJ2-1
abundance: medium-sized
v_gene: TRBV19
d_gene: -
CDR3nt: TGTGCCAGTAGTACGGGACTTTCAGAGCAGTTCTTC
CDR3aa: CASSTGLSEQFF

j_gene: TRBJ2-4
abundance: -
v_gene: TRBV5-1
d_gene: -
CDR3nt: TGCGCCAGCAGCTTATACTTTCTCGGGACCTCAAACATTCAGTACTTC
CDR3aa: CASSLYFLGTSNIQYF

j_gene: TRBJ2-5
abundance: -
v_gene: TRBV19
d_gene: TRBD2
CDR3nt: TGTGCCAGTAGCTCCCTAGCGGGGGGCTATGAGACCCAGTACTTC
CDR3aa: CASSSLAGGYETQYF

j_gene: TRBJ1-2
abundance: once
v_gene: TRBV5-4
d_gene: -
CDR3nt: TGTGCCAGCAGCTTGTTTTCAGGAGGGGGCTATGGCTACACCTTC
CDR3aa: CASSLFSGGGYGYTF

j_gene: TRBJ1-6
abundance: -
v_gene: TRBV5-6
d_gene: -
CDR3nt: TGTGCCAGCAGCTCAAGGACCGTGTATAATTCACCCCTCCACTTT
CDR3aa: CASSSRTVYNSPLHF

j_gene: TRBJ2-1
abundance: many
v_gene: TRBV19
d_gene: -
CDR3nt: TGTGCCAGTACCTATGGGGCAGATTACAATGAGCAGTTCTTC
CDR3aa: CASTYGADYNEQFF

j_gene: TRBJ2-7
abundance: -
v_gene: TRBV11-2
d_gene: -
CDR3nt: TGTGCCAGCAGCCCCCGCCAAGAGGGGTTGGTTTTCTACGAGCAGTACTTC
CDR3aa: CASSPRQEGLVFYEQYF

j_gene: TRBJ1-1
abundance: -
v_gene: TRBV20-1
d_gene: -
CDR3nt: TGCAGTGCTGAGGCCTCAGGGGAAGCTTTCTTT
CDR3aa: CSAEASGEAFF

j_gene: TRBJ2-7
abundance: -
v_gene: TRBV2
d_gene: -
CDR3nt: TGTGCCAGCAGTGAAGACAGTAAGTGGGCCTACGAGCAGTACTTC
CDR3aa: CASSEDSKWAYEQYF

j_gene: TRBJ2-7
abundance: -
v_gene: TRBV7-9
d_gene: -
CDR3nt: TGTGCCAGCAGCCCGACGGGCCGCTACTACGAGCAGTACTTC
CDR3aa: CASSPTGRYYEQYF

j_gene: TRBJ2-3
abundance: -
v_gene: TRBV5-6
d_gene: -
CDR3nt: TGTGCCAGCAGCTTTCGGGGGGCCTCGGCCACAGATACGCAGTATTTT
CDR3aa: CASSFRGASATDTQYF

j_gene: TRBJ1-1
abundance: -
v_gene: TRBV7-2
d_gene: TRBD1
CDR3nt: TGTGCCAGCAGCTCGACAGGGTTAGCAGCTTTCTTT
CDR3aa: CASSSTGLAAFF

j_gene: TRBJ2-7
abundance: many
v_gene: TRBV4-3
d_gene: -
CDR3nt: TGCGCCAGCAGCCAAGGTTTACGTTTAGCCCTGGAGCAGTACTTC
CDR3aa: CASSQGLRLALEQYF

j_gene: TRBJ1-2
abundance: -
v_gene: TRBV12-3/TRBV12-4
d_gene: -
CDR3nt: TGTGCCAGCAGTTTAGCGCTACAGGGCGATGGCTACACCTTC
CDR3aa: CASSLALQGDGYTF

j_gene: TRBJ2-2
abundance: many
v_gene: TRBV20-1
d_gene: -
CDR3nt: TGCAGTGCTAGAGCGGGACAACCGAACACCGGGGAGCTGTTTTTT
CDR3aa: CSARAGQPNTGELFF

j_gene: TRBJ1-5
abundance: few
v_gene: TRBV15
d_gene: -
CDR3nt: TGTGCCACCAGCAGAGGGCCCTATAGCAATCAGCCCCAGCATTTT
CDR3aa: CATSRGPYSNQPQHF

j_gene: TRBJ2-1
abundance: few
v_gene: TRBV20-1
d_gene: TRBD2
CDR3nt: TGCAGTGCTAGTCCCACCGGACTAGCGGGGGGGCGATCTATCAATGAGCAGTTCTTC
CDR3aa: CSASPTGLAGGRSINEQFF

j_gene: TRBJ2-1
abundance: many
v_gene: TRBV19
d_gene: TRBD1
CDR3nt: TGTGCCAGTAGTGTGACAGGGGACCTAACTTACAATGAGCAGTTCTTC
CDR3aa: CASSVTGDLTYNEQFF